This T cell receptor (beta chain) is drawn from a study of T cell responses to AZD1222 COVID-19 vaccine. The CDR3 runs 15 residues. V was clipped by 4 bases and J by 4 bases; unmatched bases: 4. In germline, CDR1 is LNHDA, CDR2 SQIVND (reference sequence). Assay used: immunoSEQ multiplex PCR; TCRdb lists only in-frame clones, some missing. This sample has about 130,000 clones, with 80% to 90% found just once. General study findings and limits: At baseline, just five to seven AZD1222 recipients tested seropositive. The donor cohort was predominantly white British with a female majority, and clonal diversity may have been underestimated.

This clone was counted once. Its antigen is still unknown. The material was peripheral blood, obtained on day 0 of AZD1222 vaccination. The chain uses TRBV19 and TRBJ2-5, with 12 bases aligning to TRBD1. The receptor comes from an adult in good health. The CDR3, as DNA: TGTGCCAGTAGTACCGGGACAGGGGGCCGAGAGACCCAGTACTTC. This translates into CASSTGTGGRETQYF.